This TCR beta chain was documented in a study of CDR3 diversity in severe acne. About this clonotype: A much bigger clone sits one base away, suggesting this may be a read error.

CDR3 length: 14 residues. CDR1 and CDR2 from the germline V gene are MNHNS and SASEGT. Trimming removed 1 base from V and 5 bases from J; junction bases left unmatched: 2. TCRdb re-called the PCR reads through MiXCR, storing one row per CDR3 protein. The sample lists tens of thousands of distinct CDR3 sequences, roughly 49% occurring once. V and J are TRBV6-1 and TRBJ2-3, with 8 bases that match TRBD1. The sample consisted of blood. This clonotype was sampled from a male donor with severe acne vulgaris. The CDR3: CASSEGQGLDTQYF. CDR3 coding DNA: TGTGCCAGCAGTGAAGGACAGGGGCTAGATACGCAGTATTTT.